The present T cell receptor (beta chain) was sequenced within a study of T cell responses to AZD1222 COVID-19 vaccine (dated by TCRdb to about 2021). Concerning the study at large: AZD1222 recipients with second doses at about 4 weeks or about 12 weeks were pooled, because spike-specific TCR depth and breadth did not differ between schedules. TCR sequencing covered over 230 trial participants: 207 given two doses of AZD1222 and 26 given two doses of MenACWY control vaccine. Trial participants were enrolled by age into subgroups of 18-55, 56-69 and 70-plus years, and around 150, 29 and 61 TCR-sequenced participants, respectively, were included in these subgroups. General findings and caveats noted by the study authors: Vaccine-associated CD4 TCRs spanned the whole spike protein, with dominant responses in regions 160-218 and 743-854. Participants were mostly white British, with more females than males. The authors suggested clonal diversity may have been underestimated. Conclusions about previously exposed vaccinees are limited, since just 6 or 7 AZD1222 recipients were seropositive for SARS-CoV-2 at baseline. Because no day 14 peak-response samples were available, the repertoires could be characterized only after the peak T cell response. A significant rise in spike-specific TCR breadth and depth was observed after two AZD1222 doses relative to day 0 and relative to MenACWY recipients. The 56-69-year group was small, and its depth increase did not reach significance, likely because of low power. Epitopes outside the regions mutated in the B.1.351 and B.1.1.7 variants were reportedly recognized by nearly half of the unique spike-specific TCRs.

Read against the paper, the sample's time point label means: baseline before first vaccination. Samples from vaccinated people were obtained from the UK trials COV001 and COV002, which included a single-blind randomized controlled phase 2/3 trial of AZD1222 (ChAdOx1 nCoV-19) in healthy adults. Trial participant PBMC samples were collected at day 0 and day 28 after the second dose for TCRbeta chain sequencing. The CDR3 regions of human TCRbeta chains were analyzed by immunosequencing. The source study handled its data this way. TCRs in the repertoires were matched against a reference library of SARS-CoV-2-specific TCRs that had been generated with the MIRA antigen-specificity platform. Breadth was defined as the fraction of unique TCRs that were SARS-CoV-2-associated, and depth was defined as the fraction of total T cells that were SARS-CoV-2-associated. Using the MIRA data, every spike-specific TCR was mapped to the spike region that the TCR reacted to and assigned to either a CD4 or a CD8 class. Log10-transformed breadth and depth values were compared by one-way ANOVA with Sidak's multiple comparisons tests. TCRdb obtained this table from immuneACCESS and retained in-frame rearrangements with V and J assigned. These tables miss some clones; where compared with another copy, unresolved V genes account for less than half of the shortfall, and the remainder is unexplained. That table supplies the V and J calls and clone size; D and trimming were determined from the DNA. The sample table contains 130,000 or so clones; only one count was recorded for 90% of them. The ten most abundant clones make up about 7.1% of the sample.

CDR1 and CDR2 were assigned from the germline V gene as SGHDN and FVKESK. The CDR3 sequence holds 13 residues, the cysteine and phenylalanine included. CDR3 DNA only is kept here, 39 bases in frame from base 1. V lost 6 bases and J lost 6 bases; the stretch between them is 11 bases long. A word on this clone: What this receptor recognizes is not known. Base qualities are missing; no much larger clone stands one base away.

Recombination connected TRBV14 to TRBJ2-2, and possibly TRBD2, on 5 matching bases. Sequencing was performed on peripheral blood, taken on day 0 of AZD1222 vaccination. The TCR was taken from an adult in good health. The CDR3 protein sequence reads: CASSPRVSGELFF. The DNA sequence follows: TGTGCCAGCAGTCCGAGGGTATCCGGGGAGCTGTTTTTT.